The clone carrying this TCR beta chain was detected a few times. Its antigen is unidentified. This sample is part of a study of cytomegalovirus exposure and HLA in healthy donors. This CDR3 spans 13 amino acids. The V end was cut by 6 bases, the J end by 5 bases, with 13 bases between. Germline V gene lookup returns CDR1 MNHEY and CDR2 SMNVEV (reference sequence). This PCR relied on a set of 60 Vbeta primers and 13 Jbeta primers. The method was immunoSEQ multiplex PCR; TCRdb's version includes in-frame clones alone and lacks a portion of them. This table has about 200,000 clones, around 80% appearing once. Study-level results: It was reportedly the case that the classifier diagnosed cytomegalovirus status with high specificity and sensitivity. Specific recognition of CMV antigens was confirmed in vitro for a few chains (all CMV-associated).

The sequence was collected from a man between 18 and 35 years old in good health and CMV-seronegative. The sample consisted of PBMCs. V and J are TRBV27 and TRBJ1-2, with D possibly TRBD1 on 5 matching bases. In nucleotides, the CDR3 is TGTGCCAGCAGAGAGAACAGGTTATATGGCTACACCTTC. It encodes CASRENRLYGYTF.